The 6 T cell receptor beta chains below all came from one sample that was sequenced in a study of blood T cells in healthy people across ages. Then a second PCR, running roughly 7 to 11 cycles, was carried out with a sample-barcoded 5' primer and a J-beta primer mix. TCRdb passed the 5' RACE reads through MiXCR, listing each CDR3 protein once. The repertoire holds fewer than 800,000 distinct CDR3 sequences, more than 20% seen once, with 9.4% in the top ten. This sample also belongs to another study, concerning T cells of mothers and their children.

Sequenced input: blood. These receptors all stem from a boy younger than 18 in good health.

CDR3 in amino acids: CASTWTGIYEQYF. DNA of the CDR3: TGTGCCAGCACCTGGACAGGGATCTACGAGCAGTACTTC. The chain uses TRBV28 and TRBJ2-7; 8 bases are shared with TRBD1. CDR1 and CDR2 (germline): MDHEN, SYDVKM. The V and J ends lost 7 bases and 3 bases, in that order; junction bases with no gene match: 5. The CDR3 runs 13 residues.

The rearrangement joins TRBV5-1 to TRBJ2-5, with D possibly called TRBD1 or TRBD2 (5 bases each). The J call may be wrong; the DNA end is better matched by TRBJ2-1. CDR1 and CDR2 (germline): SGHRS, YFSETQ. This CDR3 comprises 13 residues. The chain's CDR3 is CASSQGESYEQFF. The CDR3 coding sequence is TGCGCCAGCAGTCAAGGGGAGTCCTATGAGCAGTTCTTC.

In regard to this clonotype: At one end, the junction sequence differs from germline, possibly due to a read error. The V call is TRBV12-3 or TRBV12-4, the J call TRBJ2-7; 7 bases match TRBD2. The CDR3 sequence is 16 residues long. The CDR3 bases are TGTGCCAGCAGTTTCTGGGACTATAGCGGGTCCTGCGAGCAGTACTTC. Translation gives CASSFWDYSGSCEQYF.

This clonotype has only a few counts. The chain carries TRBV13 and TRBJ2-5; D is unclear. With 4 bases removed from V and 0 bases from J, the gap between germline ends came to 15 bases. The germline gives CDR1 PRHDT, CDR2 FYEKMQ (reference sequence). This CDR3 has 16 residues. The chain's CDR3 is CASSSGRLSDQETQYF. The DNA of the CDR3 is TGTGCCAGCAGCTCAGGTCGGCTTAGTGACCAAGAGACCCAGTACTTC.

CDR3 sequence reads: CASSSGPRGGYTF. CDR3 sequence (DNA): TGTGCCAGCAGCTCTGGCCCCAGAGGAGGCTACACCTTC. The genes are TRBV6-5 and TRBJ1-2, with D unclear. CDR1 MNHEY and CDR2 SVGAGI come from the germline V gene. This CDR3 spans 13 amino acids. Trimming removed 6 bases from V and 8 bases from J, with 16 bases in between.

V and J are TRBV20-1 and TRBJ1-2; 12 bases align to TRBD1. This CDR3 has 15 amino acids. Looked up from germline, CDR1 is DFQATT and CDR2 is SNEGSKA (reference sequence). V lost 3 bases, J lost 3 bases, and 5 bases stayed unmatched. CDR3 protein: CSASLGTGGYYGYTF. CDR3 coding DNA: TGCAGTGCTAGTCTTGGGACAGGGGGCTACTATGGCTACACCTTC.